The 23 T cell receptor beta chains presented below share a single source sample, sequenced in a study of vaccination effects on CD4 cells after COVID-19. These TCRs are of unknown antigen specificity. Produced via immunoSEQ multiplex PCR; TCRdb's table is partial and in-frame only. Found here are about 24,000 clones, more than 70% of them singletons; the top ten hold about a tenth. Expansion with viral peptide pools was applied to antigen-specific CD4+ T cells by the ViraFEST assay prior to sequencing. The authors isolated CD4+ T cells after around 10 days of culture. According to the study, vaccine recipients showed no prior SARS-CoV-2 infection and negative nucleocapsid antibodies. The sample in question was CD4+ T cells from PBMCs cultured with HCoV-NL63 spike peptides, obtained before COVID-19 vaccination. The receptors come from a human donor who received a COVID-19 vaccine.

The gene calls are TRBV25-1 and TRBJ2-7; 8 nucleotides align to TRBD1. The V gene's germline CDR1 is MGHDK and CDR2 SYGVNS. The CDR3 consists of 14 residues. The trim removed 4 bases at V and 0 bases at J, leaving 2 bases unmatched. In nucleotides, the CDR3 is TGTGCCAGCAGTGCTACAGGGGGCTCCTACGAGCAGTACTTC. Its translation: CASSATGGSYEQYF.

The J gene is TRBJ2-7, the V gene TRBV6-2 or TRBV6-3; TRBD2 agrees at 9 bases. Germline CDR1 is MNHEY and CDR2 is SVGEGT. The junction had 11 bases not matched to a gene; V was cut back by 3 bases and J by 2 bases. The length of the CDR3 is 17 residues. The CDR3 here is CASSYRASGTYAYEQYF. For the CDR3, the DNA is TGTGCCAGCAGTTATCGTGCTAGCGGGACATACGCCTACGAGCAGTACTTC.

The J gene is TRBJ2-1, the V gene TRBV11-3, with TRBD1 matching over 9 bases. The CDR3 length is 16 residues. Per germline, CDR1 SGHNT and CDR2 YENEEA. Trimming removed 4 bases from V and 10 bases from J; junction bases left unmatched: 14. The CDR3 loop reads CASSSNQGDRVREQFF. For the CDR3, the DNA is TGTGCCAGCAGCTCGAACCAGGGGGACAGGGTTAGGGAGCAGTTCTTC. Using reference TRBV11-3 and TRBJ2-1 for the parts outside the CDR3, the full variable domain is EAGVVQSPRYKIIEKKQPVAFWCNPISGHNTLYWYLQNLGQGPELLIRYENEEAVDDSQLPKDRFSAERLKGVDSTLKIQPAELGDSAVYLCASSSNQGDRVREQFFGPGTRLTVL.

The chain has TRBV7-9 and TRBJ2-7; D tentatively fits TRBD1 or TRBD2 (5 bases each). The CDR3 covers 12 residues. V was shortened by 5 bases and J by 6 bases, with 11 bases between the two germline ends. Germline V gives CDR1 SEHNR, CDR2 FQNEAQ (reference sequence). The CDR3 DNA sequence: TGTGCCAGCAGCACCCCAGGGAGCGAGCAGTACTTC. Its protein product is CASSTPGSEQYF.

The CDR3 nucleotides read TGTGCCAGTAGTACCGGTGAGGGTAAGCAGTTCTTC. It codes for CASSTGEGKQFF. This chain uses TRBV19 with TRBJ2-1, with a tentative D call TRBD2 (5 bases). The V and J ends lost 4 bases and 11 bases respectively, with 12 bases between them. This CDR3 has 12 amino acids. In germline, CDR1 is LNHDA, CDR2 SQIVND (reference sequence). Together with reference TRBV19 and TRBJ2-1, the CDR3 gives the full variable domain: DGGITQSPKYLFRKEGQNVTLSCEQNLNHDAMYWYRQDPGQGLRLIYYSQIVNDFQKGDIAEGYSVSREKKESFPLTVTSAQKNPTAFYLCASSTGEGKQFFGPGTRLTVL.

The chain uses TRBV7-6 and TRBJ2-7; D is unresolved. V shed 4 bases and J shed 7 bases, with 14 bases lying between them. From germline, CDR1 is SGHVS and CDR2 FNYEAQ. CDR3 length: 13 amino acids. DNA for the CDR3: TGTGCCAGCAGCTACTCTCGAGGCCTTGAGCAGTACTTC. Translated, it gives CASSYSRGLEQYF. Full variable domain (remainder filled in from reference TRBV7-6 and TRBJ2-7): GAGVSQSPRYKVTKRGQDVALRCDPISGHVSLYWYRQALGQGPEFLTYFNYEAQQDKSGLPNDRFSAERPEGSISTLTIQRTEQRDSAMYRCASSYSRGLEQYFGPGTRLTVT.

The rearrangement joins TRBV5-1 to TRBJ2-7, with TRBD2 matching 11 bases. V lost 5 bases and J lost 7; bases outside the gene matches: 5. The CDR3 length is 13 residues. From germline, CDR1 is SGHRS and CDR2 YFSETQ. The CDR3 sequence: CASSRLAGKEQYF. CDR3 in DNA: TGCGCCAGCAGTAGACTAGCGGGAAAGGAGCAGTACTTC.

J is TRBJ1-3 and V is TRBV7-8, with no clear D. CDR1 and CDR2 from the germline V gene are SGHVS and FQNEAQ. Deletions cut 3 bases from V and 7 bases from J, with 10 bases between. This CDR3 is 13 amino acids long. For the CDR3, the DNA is TGTGCCAGCAGCTTTGGTAGAGGGAACACCATATATTTT. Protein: CASSFGRGNTIYF.

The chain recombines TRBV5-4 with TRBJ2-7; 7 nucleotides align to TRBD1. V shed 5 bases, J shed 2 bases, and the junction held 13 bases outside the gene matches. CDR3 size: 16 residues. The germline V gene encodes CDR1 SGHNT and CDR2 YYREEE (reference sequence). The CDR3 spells CASSLTSGTETYEQYF. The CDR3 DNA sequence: TGTGCCAGCAGTTTGACTTCCGGGACAGAAACCTACGAGCAGTACTTC. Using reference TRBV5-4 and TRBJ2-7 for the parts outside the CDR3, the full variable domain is ETGVTQSPTHLIKTRGQQVTLRCSSQSGHNTVSWYQQALGQGPQFIFQYYREEENGRGNFPPRFSGLQFPNYSSELNVNALELDDSALYLCASSLTSGTETYEQYFGPGTRLTVT.

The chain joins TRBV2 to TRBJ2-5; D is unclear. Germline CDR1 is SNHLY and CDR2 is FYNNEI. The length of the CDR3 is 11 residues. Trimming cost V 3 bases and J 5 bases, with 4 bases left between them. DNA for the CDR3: TGTGCCAGCAGTGAGGAGGAGACCCAGTACTTC. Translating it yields CASSEEETQYF.

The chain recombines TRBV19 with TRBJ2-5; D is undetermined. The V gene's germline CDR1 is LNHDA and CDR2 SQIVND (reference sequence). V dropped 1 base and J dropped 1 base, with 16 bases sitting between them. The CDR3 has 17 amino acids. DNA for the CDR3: TGTGCCAGTAGTATAGCGTGGGCTAGTTCGAGCCAAGAGACCCAGTACTTC. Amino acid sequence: CASSIAWASSSQETQYF.

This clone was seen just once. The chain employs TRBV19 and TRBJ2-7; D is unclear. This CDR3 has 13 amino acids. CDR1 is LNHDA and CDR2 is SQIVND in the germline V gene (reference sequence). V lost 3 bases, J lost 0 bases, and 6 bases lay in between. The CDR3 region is CASSMASSYEQYF. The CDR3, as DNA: TGTGCCAGTAGTATGGCCAGCTCCTACGAGCAGTACTTC.

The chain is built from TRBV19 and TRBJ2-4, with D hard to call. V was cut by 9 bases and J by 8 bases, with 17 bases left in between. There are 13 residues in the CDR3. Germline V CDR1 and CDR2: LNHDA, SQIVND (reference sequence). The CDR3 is CASLPTSGDIQYF. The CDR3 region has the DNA TGTGCCAGCCTACCAACGTCTGGGGACATTCAGTACTTC.

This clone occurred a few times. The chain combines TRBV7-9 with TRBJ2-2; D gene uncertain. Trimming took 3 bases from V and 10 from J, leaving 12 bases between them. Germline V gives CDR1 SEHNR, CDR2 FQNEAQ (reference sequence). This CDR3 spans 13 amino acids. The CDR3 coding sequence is TGTGCCAGCAGCTTTGGGGATAGTTCGGAGCTGTTTTTT. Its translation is CASSFGDSSELFF.

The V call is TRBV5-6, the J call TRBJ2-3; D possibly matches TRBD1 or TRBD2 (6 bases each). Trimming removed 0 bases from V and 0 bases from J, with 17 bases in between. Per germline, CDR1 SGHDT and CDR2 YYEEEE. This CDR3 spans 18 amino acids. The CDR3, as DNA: TGTGCCAGCAGCTTGGTTTTGAGGTGGGGGGCTAGCACAGATACGCAGTATTTT. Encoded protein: CASSLVLRWGASTDTQYF.

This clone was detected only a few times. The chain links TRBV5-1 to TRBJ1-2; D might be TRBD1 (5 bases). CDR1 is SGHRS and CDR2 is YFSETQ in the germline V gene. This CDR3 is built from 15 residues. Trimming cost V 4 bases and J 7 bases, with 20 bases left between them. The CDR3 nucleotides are TGCGCCAGCAGCCCCGACCCGGGGGAGTGGGGTGGCTACACCTTC. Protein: CASSPDPGEWGGYTF. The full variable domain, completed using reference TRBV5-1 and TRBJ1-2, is KAGVTQTPRYLIKTRGQQVTLSCSPISGHRSVSWYQQTPGQGLQFLFEYFSETQRNKGNFPGRFSGRQFSNSRSEMNVSTLELGDSALYLCASSPDPGEWGGYTFGSGTRLTVV.

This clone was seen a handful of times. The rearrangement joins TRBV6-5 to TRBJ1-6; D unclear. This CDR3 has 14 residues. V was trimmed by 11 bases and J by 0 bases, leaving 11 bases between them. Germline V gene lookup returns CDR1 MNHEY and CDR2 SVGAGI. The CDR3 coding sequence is TGTGCCGGAGCCCTAAGCTCCTATAATTCACCCCTCCACTTT. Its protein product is CAGALSSYNSPLHF.

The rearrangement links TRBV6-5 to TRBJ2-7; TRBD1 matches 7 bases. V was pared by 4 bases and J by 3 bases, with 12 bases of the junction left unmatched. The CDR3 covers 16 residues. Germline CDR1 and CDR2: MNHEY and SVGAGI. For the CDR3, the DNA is TGTGCCAGCAGTTCCATCAAGACAGGGAACAGCTACGAGCAGTACTTC. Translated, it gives CASSSIKTGNSYEQYF.

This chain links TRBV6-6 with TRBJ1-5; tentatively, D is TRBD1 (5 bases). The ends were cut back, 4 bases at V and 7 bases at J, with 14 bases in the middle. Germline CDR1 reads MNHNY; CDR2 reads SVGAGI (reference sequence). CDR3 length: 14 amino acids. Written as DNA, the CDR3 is TGTGCCAGCAGTTCTCAGGGCGTTGGGCAGCCCCAGCATTTT. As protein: CASSSQGVGQPQHF.

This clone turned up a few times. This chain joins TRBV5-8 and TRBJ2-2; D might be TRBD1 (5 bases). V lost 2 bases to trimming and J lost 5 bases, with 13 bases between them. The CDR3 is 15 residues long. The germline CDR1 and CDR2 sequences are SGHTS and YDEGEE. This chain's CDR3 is CASSLQTVKTGELFF. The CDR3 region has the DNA TGTGCCAGCAGCTTACAGACAGTGAAAACCGGGGAGCTGTTTTTT.

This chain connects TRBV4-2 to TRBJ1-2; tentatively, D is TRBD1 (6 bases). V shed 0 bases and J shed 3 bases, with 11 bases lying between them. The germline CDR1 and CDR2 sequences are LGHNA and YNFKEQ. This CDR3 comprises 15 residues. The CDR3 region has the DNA TGTGCCAGCAGCCAAGATCCAGGGGCGGACTATGGCTACACCTTC. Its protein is CASSQDPGADYGYTF.

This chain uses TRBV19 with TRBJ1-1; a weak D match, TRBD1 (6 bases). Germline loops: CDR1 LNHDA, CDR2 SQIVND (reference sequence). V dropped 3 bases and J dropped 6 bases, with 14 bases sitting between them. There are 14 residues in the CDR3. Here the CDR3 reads CASSIGGGLSEAFF. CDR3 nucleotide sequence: TGTGCCAGTAGTATTGGGGGGGGCCTCTCTGAAGCTTTCTTT.

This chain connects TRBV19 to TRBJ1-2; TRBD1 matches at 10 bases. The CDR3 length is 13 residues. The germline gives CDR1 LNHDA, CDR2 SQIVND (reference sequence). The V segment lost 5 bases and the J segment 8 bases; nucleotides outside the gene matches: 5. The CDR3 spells CASSDRGRRGYTF. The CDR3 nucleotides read TGTGCCAGTAGTGACAGGGGGCGAAGGGGCTACACCTTC.